Presented here are 15 T cell receptor beta chains from one specimen sequenced in a study of breast tumors, draining lymph nodes, adjacent tissues. In TCRdb, the multiplex PCR reads were re-called with MiXCR into one record per CDR3 protein. The data hold 200,000 or so distinct CDR3 sequences, with over 25% observed a single time. Axillary draining lymph nodes of breast cancer patients supplied the node samples. Sequencing was done on a sample of axillary lymph node tissue. Receptor source: a female donor with breast cancer. Some clones in this sample may be carry-over from other donors' samples.

This clonotype was recorded at least ten times. CDR3 nucleotide sequence: TGTGCCAGCAGCCCGCGACTGGGATCTTACAATGAGCAGTTCTTC. It is translated as CASSPRLGSYNEQFF. The gene calls are TRBV9 and TRBJ2-1; D uncertain. This CDR3 region has 15 residues. V was trimmed by 4 bases and J by 4 bases, leaving 15 bases between them. Per the germline V gene, CDR1 is SGDLS and CDR2 is YYNGEE. Supplemented by reference TRBV9 and TRBJ2-1, the full variable domain reads DSGVTQTPKHLITATGQRVTLRCSPRSGDLSVYWYQQSLDQGLQFLIQYYNGEERAKGNILERFSAQQFPDLHSELNLSSLELGDSALYFCASSPRLGSYNEQFFGPGTRLTVL.

This chain joins TRBV12-3 or TRBV12-4 and TRBJ1-5; 8 bases match TRBD1. The CDR3 consists of 19 residues. With V trimmed by 3 bases and J by 2 bases, 15 bases remained unmatched. The CDR3 region has the DNA TGTGCCAGCAGTTTTTGCAGGGATTACGACAGGGGACGCAATCAGCCCCAGCATTTT. It codes for CASSFCRDYDRGRNQPQHF.

This clonotype has at least ten counts. The J gene is TRBJ1-6, the V gene TRBV27; no reliable D call. V lost 3 bases to trimming and J lost 8 bases, with 5 bases between them. This CDR3 region has 12 residues. CDR1 MNHEY and CDR2 SMNVEV come from the germline V gene (reference sequence). CDR3 DNA: TGTGCCAGCAGTTTTTTTGATTCACCCCTCCACTTT. It is translated as CASSFFDSPLHF.

A remark on this clonotype: Its ends do not fully match the called genes, so a read error is possible. This chain joins TRBV7-9 and TRBJ2-6, with 7 bases that match TRBD2. The CDR3 has 13 residues. Per germline, CDR1 SEHNR and CDR2 FQNEAQ (reference sequence). The CDR3, as DNA: TGTGCCAGCAGCTTCCTCGGGGGGAACACTGAAGCTTTC. Its protein product is CASSFLGGNTEAF.

In this sample, this clonotype turned up many times. The J gene is TRBJ1-5, the V gene TRBV5-1, with D possibly matching TRBD1 (6 bases). Germline-derived CDR1 and CDR2 are SGHRS and YFSETQ. V lost 0 bases to trimming and J lost 5 bases, with 12 bases between them. CDR3 length equals 15 residues. CDR3 region: CASSLVGAQDQPQHF. In nucleotides, the CDR3 is TGCGCCAGCAGCTTGGTGGGGGCGCAGGATCAGCCCCAGCATTTT.

The count of this clonotype is one. The chain carries TRBV7-9 and TRBJ2-5; D call uncertain. V lost 5 bases and J 9 bases, leaving 16 bases between the germline ends. CDR3 length equals 13 residues. Germline CDR1 and CDR2: SEHNR and FQNEAQ (reference sequence). CDR3 protein: CASSPDPNQPQYF. CDR3 nucleotides: TGTGCCAGCAGCCCGGACCCCAATCAGCCCCAGTACTTC.

The sample holds a few counts of this clonotype. This sequence joins TRBV9 and TRBJ2-3; D unclear. The germline CDR1 and CDR2 sequences are SGDLS and YYNGEE. The V end lost 7 bases, the J end lost 0 bases, and 21 bases lay between the germline ends. The length of the CDR3 is 17 residues. CDR3 DNA: TGTGCCAGCTCACCACCCTCAGCTAGAACGAGCACAGATACGCAGTATTTT. Amino acids: CASSPPSARTSTDTQYF.

About this clonotype: One end of the junction fails to match germline, which may point to a read error. This chain links TRBV6-2 or TRBV6-3 with TRBJ2-7; possibly TRBD1 for D (6 bases). Germline CDR1 MNHEY, CDR2 SVGEGT. The CDR3 is 12 residues long. The CDR3 coding sequence is TGTGCCAGCAGTCTGACAGGCTACGAGCAGTGCTTC. Amino acids: CASSLTGYEQCF.

This clonotype occurred many times. The CDR3 DNA reads TGTGCCAGCAGCCCCCCTGGGGCCAACGTCCTGACTTTC. Its translation: CASSPPGANVLTF. This chain connects TRBV7-3 to TRBJ2-6; the D is unclear. The CDR3 length is 13 residues. Germline lookup yields CDR1 SGHTA and CDR2 FQGTGA. V was trimmed by 5 bases and J by 2 bases, leaving 4 bases between them.

Note on this clonotype: One base away lies a much larger clone, so this may be a sequencing read error. This chain connects TRBV6-2 or TRBV6-3 to TRBJ1-5, with unresolved D. The length of the CDR3 is 13 residues. V was cut by 2 bases and J by 4 bases, with 6 bases left in between. The germline V gene encodes CDR1 MNHEY and CDR2 SVGEGT. The CDR3 here is CASSYTENQPQHF. The DNA of the CDR3 is TGTGCCAGCAGTTACACCGAAAATCAGCCCCAGCATTTT.

For the CDR3, the DNA is TGTGCCAGCAGTCTCCTGATGGGACAGGGGAGCGGCTACACCTTC. Translated: CASSLLMGQGSGYTF. This chain joins TRBV28 and TRBJ1-2, with 10 bases lining up with TRBD1. Germline CDR1 reads MDHEN; CDR2 reads SYDVKM. The CDR3 spans 15 residues. Trimming at V came to 5 bases and at J to 8 bases, leaving 11 bases not matched to a gene.

This clonotype was counted many times. The rearrangement uses TRBV19 and TRBJ2-1, with a tentative D call TRBD2 (7 bases). From germline, CDR1 is LNHDA and CDR2 SQIVND (reference sequence). V lost 7 bases to trimming and J lost 5 bases, with 24 bases between them. CDR3 length: 17 residues. CDR3 residues: CASTTTGGGGPHNEQFF. The DNA for the CDR3 is TGTGCCAGTACCACAACTGGAGGGGGGGGGCCCCACAATGAGCAGTTCTTC.

This clonotype was counted many times. V usage is TRBV14 and J usage is TRBJ2-7; 11 bases align to TRBD1. Germline lookup yields CDR1 SGHDN and CDR2 FVKESK. The CDR3 consists of 18 residues. V was clipped by 3 bases and J by 4 bases; unmatched bases: 14. This CDR3 is CASSQGDRGSSYAYEQYF. The CDR3 DNA is TGTGCCAGCAGCCAGGGGGACAGGGGGTCCTCCTATGCGTACGAGCAGTACTTC.

J is TRBJ2-7 and V is TRBV2; a possible D gene is TRBD1 (6 bases). Per the germline V gene, CDR1 is SNHLY and CDR2 is FYNNEI. Trimming removed 8 bases at V and 3 bases at J, with 11 bases between. CDR3 length: 12 residues. The DNA for the CDR3 is TGTGCCAGCGGGGACACCCTCTACGAGCAGTACTTC. It codes for CASGDTLYEQYF.

This clonotype occurred many times. CDR3 coding DNA: TGTGCCAGTAGTATAACTAGCGGAAGATACAATGAGCAGTTCTTC. Its protein product is CASSITSGRYNEQFF. V is TRBV19 and J is TRBJ2-1, with TRBD2 matching over 8 bases. V lost 2 bases, J lost 4 bases, and 4 bases stayed unmatched. The germline CDR1 and CDR2 sequences are LNHDA and SQIVND (reference sequence). The CDR3 spans 15 residues.